A single sample gave rise to the 27 T cell receptor beta chains below, sequenced in a study of T-cell reconstitution after alpha-beta-depleted transplantation in children. This sample's TCRbeta library carried unique molecular identifier barcodes. In TCRdb, the PCR reads were re-called with MiXCR into one record per CDR3 protein. This sample has about a million distinct CDR3 sequences, with 25% to 35% found just once. The sequencing here drew on PBMCs, mostly from graft donor cells, taken 360 days after TCRalphabeta/CD19-depleted stem cell transplant. These receptors all stem from a boy younger than two who had a stem cell transplant for SCID, so the T cells may come from the graft donor.

V is TRBV5-1 and J is TRBJ2-7, with D possibly being TRBD1 or TRBD2 (5 bases each). In germline, CDR1 is SGHRS, CDR2 YFSETQ. CDR3 length: 14 amino acids. Trimming stripped 0 bases from V and 5 bases from J, with 12 bases between. The CDR3 DNA sequence: TGCGCCAGCAGCTTGGGTCCAGGGACGGACGAGCAGTACTTC. It is translated as CASSLGPGTDEQYF.

V gene TRBV7-2 combines with J gene TRBJ1-2; D unresolved. Germline values: CDR1 SGHTA, CDR2 FQGNSA. The CDR3 sequence is 13 residues long. The V and J ends lost 6 bases and 4 bases respectively, with 12 bases between them. DNA of the CDR3: TGTGCCAGCAGTTCTACACGTGGCTATGGCTACACCTTC. It is translated as CASSSTRGYGYTF.

In this sample, this clonotype turned up a few times. The genes are TRBV12-3 or TRBV12-4 and TRBJ1-4; D not certain. Trimming pared 6 bases from V and 6 bases from J, leaving 11 bases between. The CDR3 is 13 residues long. CDR3 DNA: TGTGCCAGCAGCCTCGGCGGTCATGAAAAACTGTTTTTT. Amino acids: CASSLGGHEKLFF.

V usage is TRBV20-1 and J usage is TRBJ2-7; D call uncertain. Germline values: CDR1 DFQATT, CDR2 SNEGSKA (reference sequence). CDR3 length equals 14 residues. V shed 0 bases and J shed 1 base, with 10 bases lying between them. The CDR3 loop reads CSARDRVGSYEQYF. CDR3 bases: TGCAGTGCTAGAGATAGGGTCGGGTCCTACGAGCAGTACTTC.

The chain links TRBV6-1 to TRBJ2-7, with 7 bases fitting TRBD1. This CDR3 region has 15 residues. With V trimmed by 5 bases and J by 3 bases, 10 bases remained unmatched. Looked up from germline, CDR1 is MNHNS and CDR2 is SASEGT. CDR3 protein: CASSLTGEGHYEQYF. The CDR3 coding sequence is TGTGCCAGCAGTCTAACAGGGGAAGGCCACTACGAGCAGTACTTC.

The chain couples TRBV4-1 to TRBJ1-4; D is uncertain. Germline CDR1 is MGHRA and CDR2 is YSYEKL. The CDR3 spans 15 residues. V was cut by 0 bases and J by 4 bases, with 9 bases left in between. For the CDR3, the DNA is TGCGCCAGCAGCCAAGATGGGTTTATTAATGAAAAACTGTTTTTT. This codes for CASSQDGFINEKLFF.

The chain recombines TRBV21-1 with TRBJ2-3; TRBD1, the table's D call, lacks a check against the DNA. TRBV21-1 is a recognized pseudogene. The CDR3 runs to 19 residues. The CDR3 here is CASSKDYGRGITSTDTQYF. The CDR3 region has the DNA TGTGCCAGCAGCAAAGATTATGGGCGGGGGATAACTAGCACAGATACGCAGTATTTT.

This clonotype was picked up a small number of times. The chain combines TRBV5-1 with TRBJ2-4; unclear D gene. Germline assignment: CDR1 SGHRS and CDR2 YFSETQ. The CDR3 has 12 amino acids. Trimming took 5 bases from V and 6 from J, leaving 9 bases between them. CDR3 sequence: CASSWEGNIQYF. The DNA for the CDR3 is TGCGCCAGCAGTTGGGAAGGAAACATTCAGTACTTC. Using reference TRBV5-1 and TRBJ2-4 for the parts outside the CDR3, the full variable domain is KAGVTQTPRYLIKTRGQQVTLSCSPISGHRSVSWYQQTPGQGLQFLFEYFSETQRNKGNFPGRFSGRQFSNSRSEMNVSTLELGDSALYLCASSWEGNIQYFGAGTRLSVL.

This clonotype was detected only a few times. Here the CDR3 reads CSASDRVRHNEQFF. In DNA form, the CDR3 reads TGCAGTGCCTCGGACAGGGTGAGACACAATGAGCAGTTCTTC. This chain connects TRBV20-1 to TRBJ2-1; 8 bases map to TRBD1. The CDR3 sequence is 14 residues long. Germline V gene lookup returns CDR1 DFQATT and CDR2 SNEGSKA (reference sequence). Trimming took 6 bases from V and 5 from J; bases not matched to a gene: 9.

This clonotype was counted a few times. The rearrangement links TRBV13 to TRBJ2-4, with 8 nucleotides matching TRBD2. J lost 1 base, V lost 3 bases, and 8 bases had no gene match. Germline assignment: CDR1 PRHDT and CDR2 FYEKMQ (reference sequence). CDR3 size: 17 residues. This chain's CDR3 is CASSFLTRGGAKNIQYF. CDR3 nucleotide sequence: TGTGCCAGCAGCTTTCTAACCCGCGGGGGGGCCAAAAACATTCAGTACTTC.

The sample holds a few counts of this clonotype. The V gene is TRBV20-1, the J gene TRBJ1-5; the D is unclear. This CDR3 region has 15 residues. Trimming stripped 5 bases from V and 2 bases from J, with 16 bases between. The germline V gene has CDR1 DFQATT and CDR2 SNEGSKA (reference sequence). The CDR3 coding sequence is TGCAGTGCTCCCCTAGGGATGAGTGGCAATCAGCCCCAGCATTTT. Translated, it gives CSAPLGMSGNQPQHF.

The chain uses TRBV11-2 and TRBJ2-1; D ambiguous. The CDR3 contains 14 residues. Germline CDR1 reads SGHAT; CDR2 reads FQNNGV. Trimming removed 1 base at V and 5 bases at J, with 9 bases between. The CDR3 is CASSLGLRHNEQFF. CDR3 DNA: TGTGCCAGCAGCTTAGGGCTCCGGCACAATGAGCAGTTCTTC.

The chain joins TRBV5-1 to TRBJ1-5, with a tentative D call TRBD1 (5 bases). The germline V and J ends were trimmed by 5 bases and 6 bases, with 18 bases remaining between them. The germline gives CDR1 SGHRS, CDR2 YFSETQ. The CDR3 consists of 15 residues. In nucleotides, the CDR3 is TGCGCCAGCAGGATTCGGAGGGGAGGCGGTCAGCCCCAGCATTTT. Its translation is CASRIRRGGGQPQHF.

In its sample, this clonotype was seen a few times. V is TRBV5-1 and J is TRBJ1-1; D may be TRBD1 (6 bases). Trimming cost V 0 bases and J 4 bases, with 10 bases left between them. Per germline, CDR1 SGHRS and CDR2 YFSETQ. CDR3 length: 14 residues. CDR3 coding DNA: TGCGCCAGCAGCTTGGACAGGGCGGCCACTGAAGCTTTCTTT. This encodes CASSLDRAATEAFF.

This clonotype was counted at least ten times. The chain uses TRBV5-5 and TRBJ2-5; TRBD2 matches at 8 bases. This CDR3 comprises 16 residues. V was clipped by 0 bases and J by 5 bases; unmatched bases: 9. Germline CDR1 and CDR2: SGHKS and YYEKEE (reference sequence). The CDR3 protein is CASSLVVGTRGETQYF. CDR3 in DNA: TGTGCCAGCAGCTTGGTTGTCGGGACTAGAGGGGAGACCCAGTACTTC.

This clonotype has more than one count but fewer than ten. As DNA, the CDR3 is TGCGCCAGCAGCCAACAGGGGGTCCCTATGGGGGCCAACGTCCTGACTTTC. This encodes CASSQQGVPMGANVLTF. V gene TRBV4-1 combines with J gene TRBJ2-6; TRBD1 matches at 7 bases. In germline, CDR1 is MGHRA, CDR2 YSYEKL. This CDR3 region has 17 residues. The J segment lost 4 bases and the V segment lost 2 bases, leaving 8 bases of the junction unmatched.

V gene TRBV7-2 combines with J gene TRBJ1-2; 7 bases map to TRBD1. This CDR3 contains 14 residues. Trimming at V came to 2 bases and at J to 8 bases, leaving 8 bases not matched to a gene. Germline loops: CDR1 SGHTA, CDR2 FQGNSA. The CDR3 nucleotides are TGTGCCAGCAGCTTAACAGGGGAGGGTGGCGGCTACACCTTC. Translation: CASSLTGEGGGYTF. Combining the CDR3 with reference TRBV7-2 and TRBJ1-2 gives the whole variable domain GAGVSQSPSNKVTEKGKDVELRCDPISGHTALYWYRQSLGQGLEFLIYFQGNSAPDKSGLPSDRFSAERTGGSVSTLTIQRTQQEDSAVYLCASSLTGEGGGYTFGSGTRLTVV.

This clonotype has only a few counts. This chain joins TRBV20-1 and TRBJ2-7; 9 nucleotides line up with TRBD2. This CDR3 has 15 amino acids. Losses at the gene ends were 0 bases for V and 5 bases for J; bases not matched to a gene: 8. Germline-derived CDR1 and CDR2 are DFQATT and SNEGSKA (reference sequence). This chain's CDR3 is CSARDPSGGSHEQYF. CDR3 sequence (DNA): TGCAGTGCTAGAGATCCCAGCGGGGGGTCCCACGAGCAGTACTTC.

V usage is TRBV7-6 and J usage is TRBJ2-2; D might be TRBD2 (5 bases). This CDR3 is built from 13 residues. V was trimmed by 4 bases and J by 4 bases, leaving 7 bases between them. Germline CDR1 reads SGHVS; CDR2 reads FNYEAQ. The CDR3 protein is CASSSSPTGELFF. CDR3 nucleotides: TGTGCCAGCAGCTCTAGCCCCACCGGGGAGCTGTTTTTT.

J is TRBJ1-4 and V is TRBV20-1; no firm D call. The CDR3 covers 13 residues. V shed 0 bases and J shed 8 bases, with 10 bases lying between them. Germline lookup yields CDR1 DFQATT and CDR2 SNEGSKA (reference sequence). The CDR3 loop is CSARDRLSEKLFF. The CDR3 bases are TGCAGTGCTAGAGACAGGCTCTCCGAAAAACTGTTTTTT.

This clonotype was counted ten times or more. The J gene is TRBJ2-3, the V gene TRBV20-1, with D possibly being TRBD2 (7 bases). Trimming removed 0 bases from V and 3 bases from J, with 16 bases in between. The CDR3 contains 16 residues. The V gene's germline CDR1 is DFQATT and CDR2 SNEGSKA (reference sequence). The DNA of the CDR3 is TGCAGTGCTAGAGATGAGGGGGGGGCCGGAACAGATACGCAGTATTTT. Protein: CSARDEGGAGTDTQYF.

This sequence joins TRBV4-3 and TRBJ1-1; D unresolved. This CDR3 contains 13 residues. Per germline, CDR1 LGHNA and CDR2 YSLEER. V was cut by 4 bases and J by 5 bases, with 11 bases left in between. CDR3 protein: CASSPWERTEAFF. DNA for the CDR3: TGCGCCAGCAGCCCATGGGAGCGGACTGAAGCTTTCTTT.

This clonotype was counted between two and nine times. DNA of the CDR3: TGTGCCAGCAGTCCTCGGGGGGCGGACAATCAGCCCCAGCATTTT. Its translation is CASSPRGADNQPQHF. The chain recombines TRBV5-5 with TRBJ1-5, with a tentative D call TRBD1 (6 bases). This CDR3 is built from 15 residues. Trimming took 5 bases from V and 3 from J, leaving 15 bases between them. Germline-derived CDR1 and CDR2 are SGHKS and YYEKEE (reference sequence).

The chain couples TRBV12-3 or TRBV12-4 to TRBJ2-7; tentatively, D is TRBD2 (6 bases). The CDR3 extends over 13 amino acids. The V and J ends lost 5 bases and 6 bases respectively, with 14 bases between them. The CDR3: CASSLFREAEQYF. The CDR3 DNA sequence: TGTGCCAGCAGTCTATTCAGGGAGGCCGAGCAGTACTTC.

The rearrangement joins TRBV7-9 to TRBJ2-7; TRBD2 is a possible D gene (7 bases). The germline gives CDR1 SEHNR, CDR2 FQNEAQ (reference sequence). The CDR3 sequence is 13 residues long. V was shortened by 3 bases and J by 6 bases, with 12 bases between the two germline ends. Written as DNA, the CDR3 is TGTGCCAGCAGCTTCGGGGGGCAGGGCGAGCAGTACTTC. It yields the protein CASSFGGQGEQYF.

The V and J genes are TRBV4-3 and TRBJ2-7; D ambiguous. CDR3 length: 13 amino acids. The V end was cut by 4 bases, the J end by 5 bases, with 12 bases between. CDR1 and CDR2 from the germline V gene are LGHNA and YSLEER. The CDR3 reads CASSPGRAHEQYF. Here the CDR3 DNA reads TGCGCCAGCAGCCCGGGTAGGGCCCACGAGCAGTACTTC.

This clonotype turned up a few times. V usage is TRBV7-9 and J usage is TRBJ1-1; D is possibly TRBD1 (6 bases). Trimming took off 4 bases at V and 0 bases at J, with 12 bases between the two ends. Germline-derived CDR1 and CDR2 are SEHNR and FQNEAQ (reference sequence). The CDR3 loop spans 15 amino acids. This CDR3 reads CASSSPGQVNTEAFF. In DNA form, the CDR3 reads TGTGCCAGCAGCTCCCCGGGACAAGTGAACACTGAAGCTTTCTTT.